These 10 T cell receptor beta chains share one sample of origin, sequenced in a study of breast tumors, draining lymph nodes, adjacent tissues. TCRdb processed the multiplex PCR reads anew with MiXCR; each CDR3 protein has one entry. The repertoire has some 150,000 distinct CDR3 sequences, 33% of them found once; the top ten carry 3% to 4%. Samples came from axillary lymph nodes draining the breast cancer. Sequencing input: axillary lymph node tissue. The receptors were gathered from a female donor with breast cancer. Some clones in this sample may be carry-over from other donors' samples.

This clonotype was observed a handful of times. Possible read error: a much larger clone is one base away. The gene calls are TRBV5-8 and TRBJ2-3; TRBD1 is a possible D gene (6 bases). Looked up from germline, CDR1 is SGHTS and CDR2 is YDEGEE. V was clipped by 0 bases and J by 1 base, with 12 bases between them. This CDR3 spans 16 amino acids. CDR3 sequence: CASSLGTARRTDTQYF. CDR3 DNA sequence: TGTGCCAGCAGCTTGGGGACAGCCCGCCGCACAGATACGCAGTATTTT.

As concerns this clonotype: Possible read error: a much larger clone is one base away. The CDR3 DNA sequence: TGCGCCAGCAGCAGACTAGCGGGGCACCAAGAGACCCAGTACTTC. It translates to CASSRLAGHQETQYF. V gene TRBV5-1 combines with J gene TRBJ2-7, with 11 positions matching TRBD2. The J call may be wrong; the DNA end is better matched by TRBJ2-5. The CDR3 runs 15 residues. Germline CDR1 reads SGHRS; CDR2 reads YFSETQ.

This chain joins TRBV2 and TRBJ1-5, with 8 bases fitting TRBD1. Germline loops: CDR1 SNHLY, CDR2 FYNNEI. J lost 7 bases, V lost 11 bases, and 13 bases had no gene match. The CDR3 consists of 14 residues. The CDR3 here is CARGMSGGYQPQHF. The CDR3 DNA reads as TGTGCCCGTGGAATGTCAGGGGGCTACCAGCCCCAGCATTTT.

Many counts were recorded for this clonotype. This may come from a read error, since a much larger clone is one base off. The DNA is left out, because the CDR3 cannot be placed on it with certainty; the CDR3 is given as TCRdb lists it. V gene TRBV9 combines with J gene TRBJ2-7. The CDR3 is 14 amino acids in total, end residues counted. Per the germline V gene, CDR1 is SGDLS and CDR2 is YYNGEE. CDR3 sequence: CASSVGSGSYEQSF.

This clonotype has just a few counts. Given a much more abundant clone one base away, this may be a read error. The rearrangement joins TRBV6-5 to TRBJ1-3; D perhaps matches TRBD1 (6 bases). Germline CDR1 is MNHEY and CDR2 is SVGAGI. This CDR3 comprises 15 residues. The CDR3 region is CASSHSGTPGNTIYF. The CDR3 DNA reads as TGTGCCAGCAGTCACTCGGGGACACCAGGAAACACCATATATTTT.

This clonotype was seen only once. A read error may be the cause here, since a much bigger clone is one base away. The CDR3 DNA reads as TGTGCCGGTCAATTTACAGAGGGCGAGGCAGATACGCAGTATTTT. Its translation is CAGQFTEGEADTQYF. The gene calls are TRBV30 and TRBJ2-3; TRBD2 is a possible D gene (5 bases). This CDR3 has 15 amino acids. The germline V gene has CDR1 GTSNPN and CDR2 SVGIG (reference sequence). Trimming took off 8 bases at V and 4 bases at J, with 22 bases between the two ends.

On this clonotype itself: A much larger clonotype is one base distant, so this may be a read error. The rearrangement joins TRBV30 to TRBJ2-7, with TRBD2 matching 8 bases. In germline, CDR1 is GTSNPN, CDR2 SVGIG (reference sequence). The trim removed 3 bases at V and 0 bases at J, leaving 4 bases unmatched. This CDR3 is 14 amino acids long. The CDR3 protein is CAWSRRGGSYEQYF. The DNA of the CDR3 is TGTGCCTGGAGCCGACGGGGGGGCTCCTACGAGCAGTACTTC.

Points on this clonotype: A much larger clone lies a single base off, so this may be a read error. V usage is TRBV9 and J usage is TRBJ2-1; 10 bases align to TRBD2. The CDR3 extends over 14 amino acids. Germline V gene sequence: CDR1 SGDLS, CDR2 YYNGEE. The CDR3 here is CASSVGTSGNEQSF. The CDR3 region has the DNA TGTGCCAGCAGCGTAGGGACTAGCGGAAATGAGCAGTCCTTC.

This clonotype was detected ten times or more. The rearrangement links TRBV6-1 to TRBJ1-5; the D is unclear. This CDR3 has 17 residues. Germline lookup yields CDR1 MNHNS and CDR2 SASEGT. Trimming cost V 5 bases and J 0 bases, with 17 bases left between them. The DNA for the CDR3 is TGTGCCAGCAGTTTGGCGGATGGTTTTTATAGCAATCAGCCCCAGCATTTT. Translated: CASSLADGFYSNQPQHF.

In this sample, this clonotype turned up many times. The chain joins TRBV6-1 to TRBJ2-2; D is unresolved. Germline V gene data show CDR1 as MNHNS and CDR2 as SASEGT. Trimming took off 8 bases at V and 5 bases at J, with 12 bases between the two ends. This CDR3 spans 13 amino acids. This CDR3 reads CASRKGGTGELFF. The CDR3 coding sequence is TGTGCCAGCCGGAAGGGTGGGACCGGGGAGCTGTTTTTT.